This T cell receptor beta chain emerged from a study of spatial heterogeneity in lung cancer. Study-level points and caveats: TCRs found ubiquitously expanded in tumor appeared in blood more at resection than at follow-up.

The presence of a unique molecular identifier marked each TCR cDNA molecule. TCRdb passed the 5' RACE reads through MiXCR, listing each CDR3 protein once. Seen here are roughly 80,000 distinct CDR3 sequences, approximately 12% observed once, and the top ten hold 3.5% to 5.5%. This CDR3 has 14 amino acids. Trimming removed 3 bases from V and 1 base from J; junction bases left unmatched: 4. Germline CDR1 and CDR2: DFQATT and SNEGSKA (reference sequence). Noted time point: sample taken at primary tumor resection. The sequenced material consisted of unsorted whole RNA from tumor, nontumor lung or frozen PBMC. Donation came from some 73 patients with untreated early-stage non-small cell lung cancer. This clonotype has only a few counts. The antigen is undetermined.

The chain joins TRBV20-1 to TRBJ2-3; 7 bases are shared with TRBD2. The TCR originated in a male donor with early-stage non-small cell lung cancer. The source was PBMCs, collected at surgery. Here the CDR3 DNA reads TGCAGTGCTAGCTCGAGCGGGGGCACAGATACGCAGTATTTT. Its translation: CSASSSGGTDTQYF.